The sequence of this T cell receptor (beta chain) was determined in a study of T cells in Graves' hyperthyroidism and ophthalmopathy. This clonotype was observed many times. Stable Graves' hyperthyroidism denoted no ophthalmopathy progression over 18 months. V was pared by 8 bases and J by 4 bases, with 6 bases of the junction left unmatched. Germline assignment: CDR1 MNHNS and CDR2 SASEGT. This CDR3 comprises 15 residues. RNA transcripts yielded amplified TCR beta CDR3 regions. Using the HTBI primer set, a first-round RT-PCR was run on the TCR CDR3. One entry per CDR3 protein, called by TCRdb with MiXCR from the multiplex PCR reads. This sample has under 550,000 distinct CDR3 sequences; roughly 13% occur once, and the top ten carry roughly 4.8%.

The sequenced material came from blood. The receptor's source is a woman younger than 35 with Graves' hyperthyroidism. V usage is TRBV6-1 and J usage is TRBJ1-5; 12 bases are shared with TRBD1. The CDR3, as DNA: TGTGCCAGCGGATGGGACAGGGGGCGAAATCAGCCCCAGCATTTT. Residues: CASGWDRGRNQPQHF.